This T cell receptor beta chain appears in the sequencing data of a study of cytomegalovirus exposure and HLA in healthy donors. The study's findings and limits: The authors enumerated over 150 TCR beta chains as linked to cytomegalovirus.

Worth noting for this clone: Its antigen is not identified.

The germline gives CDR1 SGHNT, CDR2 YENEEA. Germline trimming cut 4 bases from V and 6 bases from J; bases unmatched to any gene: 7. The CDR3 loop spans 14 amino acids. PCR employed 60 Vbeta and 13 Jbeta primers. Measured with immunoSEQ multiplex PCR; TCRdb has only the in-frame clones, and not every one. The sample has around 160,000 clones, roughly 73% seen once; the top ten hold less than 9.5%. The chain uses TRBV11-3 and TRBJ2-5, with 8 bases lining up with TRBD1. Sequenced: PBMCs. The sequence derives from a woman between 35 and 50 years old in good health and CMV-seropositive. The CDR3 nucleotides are TGTGCCAGCAGCTCCGGACAGGGACGGAAGACCCAGTACTTC. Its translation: CASSSGQGRKTQYF.